A selection of T cell receptor beta chains follows, all from one sample in a study of CD8 T cells in Susac syndrome. MiXCR, applied by TCRdb to the immunoSEQ multiplex PCR reads, yields one record per CDR3 protein. The table includes 300,000 or so distinct CDR3 sequences, around 90% detected once. Sequenced input: CD4+ T cells from PBMCs. Source of these receptors: a human donor with multiple sclerosis. Both conserved end residues are trimmed from each CDR3. The listing skips clone size in some rows; elsewhere it reads once, few, many or a size class.

TRBV29-1	TRBJ2-3	NA	9	SVGLTDTQY
TRBV5-4	TRBJ2-5	NA	12	ASSLGASLETQY
TRBV12-3/TRBV12-4	TRBJ1-1	NA	11	ASSFVMNTEAF
TRBV5-1	TRBJ2-1	NA	17	ASSLGGNSGPGQENEQF
TRBV5-1	TRBJ2-3	NA	12	ASSSGDSTDTQY
TRBV2	TRBJ1-2	NA	12	ASAKEVTEAGYT
TRBV5-5	TRBJ2-1	NA	13	ASSSGGYIYREQF
TRBV3-1	TRBJ2-5	NA	12	ASSQVNVQETQY
TRBV20-1	TRBJ2-3	NA	13	SAKGPSVNTDTQY
TRBV2	TRBJ1-1	once	12	ASITGGSNTEAF
TRBV4-1	TRBJ2-5	NA	14	ASSQGQGSTGETQY
TRBV29-1	TRBJ2-5	NA	10	SVYSGQETQY
TRBV30	TRBJ1-1	NA	12	AWVLASWSTEAF
TRBV20-1	TRBJ2-7	NA	13	SARGDSAQNYEQY
TRBV30	TRBJ1-4	NA	10	AGRPGYEKLF
TRBV5-4	TRBJ1-2	NA	11	ASSLDNFYGYT